The rows below give T cell receptor beta chains drawn from one sample of a study of CD8 T cells in ankylosing spondylitis. TCRdb called the 5' RACE reads again in MiXCR, with one record for every CDR3 protein. In the table there are a few hundred thousand distinct CDR3 sequences, approximately 11% of which are singletons. The sequencing input was blood, either unsorted or a sorted T cell fraction (not recorded which). The receptors derive from a male donor with ankylosing spondylitis. Each CDR3 is given with its conserved first and last residue. The D gene is left open where the match is weak. The listing skips clone size in some rows; elsewhere it reads once, few, many or a size class.

V gene	clone size	J gene	D gene	CDR3 protein	CDR3 DNA
TRBV5-8	-	TRBJ2-3	TRBD1	CASSSTGAGTDTQYF	TGTGCCAGCAGCTCGACAGGGGCCGGGACAGATACGCAGTATTTT
TRBV6-5	few	TRBJ2-3	TRBD2	CASSYSQREPADTQYF	TGTGCCAGCAGTTACTCCCAGCGGGAGCCGGCAGATACGCAGTATTTT
TRBV6-1	many	TRBJ1-1	-	CASSRTGTEAFF	TGTGCCAGCAGTAGGACCGGCACTGAAGCTTTCTTT
TRBV20-1	few	TRBJ2-5	-	CSASRTEPPETQYF	TGCAGTGCTAGCCGGACAGAACCACCGGAGACCCAGTACTTC
TRBV5-1	-	TRBJ2-1	-	CASSSGLAQVYNEQFF	TGCGCCAGCAGCAGCGGCCTGGCCCAGGTCTACAATGAGCAGTTCTTC
TRBV13	-	TRBJ2-3	TRBD2	CASSSGGLAGITDTQYF	TGTGCCAGCAGCTCCGGGGGACTAGCGGGAATCACAGATACGCAGTATTTT
TRBV5-5	few	TRBJ1-6	-	CASSSSAALLHSPLHF	TGTGCCAGCAGCTCTTCCGCGGCCCTTCTTCATTCACCCCTCCACTTT
TRBV5-1	few	TRBJ1-4	-	CASSLGPATNEKLFF	TGCGCCAGCAGCTTGGGACCGGCAACTAATGAAAAACTGTTTTTT
TRBV9	-	TRBJ1-2	-	CASSANGAYGYTF	TGTGCCAGCAGCGCAAACGGGGCCTATGGCTACACCTTC
TRBV6-1	few	TRBJ1-2	-	CASSGVRIVVDYGYTF	TGTGCCAGCAGTGGTGTAAGGATTGTGGTCGACTATGGCTACACCTTC
TRBV6-1	once	TRBJ2-1	-	CASSSGQGPVEQFF	TGTGCCAGCAGCTCGGGACAAGGGCCGGTGGAGCAGTTCTTC
TRBV9	-	TRBJ1-6	TRBD1	CASSVSGTATLHF	TGTGCCAGCAGCGTCTCCGGGACAGCGACCCTCCACTTT
TRBV20-1	-	TRBJ1-5	-	CSALGWLGNQPQHF	TGCAGTGCCTTAGGATGGTTAGGCAATCAGCCCCAGCATTTT
TRBV7-9	many	TRBJ1-4	-	CASTFPSIGEKLFF	TGTGCCAGCACCTTCCCCTCAATCGGGGAAAAACTGTTTTTT
TRBV10-3	many	TRBJ1-5	TRBD1	CASRQGSNQPQHF	TGTGCCAGCAGACAGGGAAGCAATCAGCCCCAGCATTTT
TRBV6-1	-	TRBJ2-1	-	CASGTSPYNEQFF	TGTGCCAGCGGGACGTCCCCCTACAATGAGCAGTTCTTC
TRBV5-1	many	TRBJ2-1	TRBD2	CASSPDGRESGEQFF	TGCGCCAGCAGCCCTGATGGGCGGGAGTCCGGTGAGCAGTTCTTC
TRBV6-1	-	TRBJ1-2	-	CASSDMGHGYTF	TGTGCCAGCAGTGATATGGGGCACGGCTACACCTTC
TRBV19	few	TRBJ1-6	-	CASGNNSPLHF	TGTGCCAGTGGTAATAATTCACCCCTCCACTTT
TRBV7-9	many	TRBJ1-1	TRBD1	CASSLTGGVTEAFF	TGTGCCAGCAGCCTGACAGGGGGCGTCACTGAAGCTTTCTTT
TRBV4-2	-	TRBJ2-5	TRBD2	CASSQDTGGEETQYF	TGTGCCAGCAGCCAAGATACGGGGGGAGAAGAGACCCAGTACTTC
TRBV12-3/TRBV12-4	many	TRBJ2-1	-	CASREIKYNEQFF	TGTGCCAGTCGGGAGATCAAGTACAATGAGCAGTTCTTC
TRBV24-1	many	TRBJ2-5	-	CATSVVEFGTQYF	TGTGCCACCAGTGTGGTGGAATTCGGGACCCAGTACTTC
TRBV29-1	many	TRBJ1-1	-	CSVLRGPMNTEAFF	TGCAGCGTCCTCAGGGGCCCCATGAACACTGAAGCTTTCTTT
TRBV5-1	many	TRBJ2-1	-	CASSLGPGNEQFF	TGCGCCAGCAGCTTGGGTCCGGGCAATGAGCAGTTCTTC
TRBV24-1	-	TRBJ2-7	-	CATSDTTAYEQYF	TGTGCCACCAGTGACACGACAGCCTACGAGCAGTACTTC
TRBV12-3/TRBV12-4	many	TRBJ2-1	-	CASSLGVASYNEQFF	TGTGCCAGCAGTTTAGGGGTAGCTTCCTACAATGAGCAGTTCTTC
TRBV20-1	-	TRBJ2-1	-	CSAFSSTYNEQFF	TGCAGTGCGTTTAGCTCTACCTACAATGAGCAGTTCTTC
TRBV12-5	-	TRBJ2-2	-	CASGTGTTRTGELFF	TGTGCTAGTGGTACCGGGACAACTAGGACCGGGGAGCTGTTTTTT
TRBV10-2	many	TRBJ2-5	TRBD2	CASKLPSGSSGGETQYF	TGCGCCAGCAAACTTCCTAGCGGGAGCTCGGGGGGGGAGACCCAGTACTTC
TRBV12-3/TRBV12-4	few	TRBJ1-2	-	CASSSHRKGNYGYTF	TGTGCCAGCAGTTCCCACCGAAAGGGCAACTATGGCTACACCTTC
TRBV27	-	TRBJ1-5	-	CASRKGYSNQPQHF	TGTGCCAGCAGGAAGGGATATAGCAATCAGCCCCAGCATTTT
TRBV7-2	-	TRBJ1-6	-	CASSPPGRSSPLHF	TGTGCCAGCAGCCCACCGGGACGAAGTTCACCCCTCCACTTT
TRBV3-1	few	TRBJ2-3	-	CASSQFSTDTQYF	TGTGCCAGCAGCCAATTTAGCACAGATACGCAGTATTTT
TRBV2	-	TRBJ1-4	-	CASSEASGKLFF	TGTGCCAGCAGTGAGGCATCGGGAAAACTGTTTTTT
TRBV20-1	-	TRBJ2-3	TRBD2	CSAIDLLAGGRTDTQYF	TGCAGTGCTATAGACCTTTTAGCGGGAGGGAGGACAGATACGCAGTATTTT
TRBV20-1	-	TRBJ2-1	-	CSARVPMINEQFF	TGCAGTGCTAGAGTCCCTATGATCAATGAGCAGTTCTTC
TRBV20-1	few	TRBJ1-2	-	CSASSGNPNYGYTF	TGCAGTGCTAGTTCGGGCAACCCGAACTATGGCTACACCTTC
TRBV7-2	few	TRBJ1-1	-	CASSSQRRGTEAFF	TGTGCCAGCAGCTCCCAACGTAGAGGGACTGAAGCTTTCTTT
TRBV12-3/TRBV12-4	-	TRBJ2-6	-	CASNEGGANVLTF	TGTGCCAGCAACGAGGGGGGGGCCAACGTCCTGACTTTC
TRBV5-1	few	TRBJ1-1	-	CASSLGDRLNTEAFF	TGCGCCAGCAGCTTGGGTGACAGGTTGAACACTGAAGCTTTCTTT
TRBV29-1	once	TRBJ1-2	-	CSVDRGTGYGYTF	TGCAGCGTTGATAGGGGTACTGGCTATGGCTACACCTTC
TRBV12-3/TRBV12-4	few	TRBJ2-6	TRBD1	CASRMTGVSSLGANVLTF	TGTGCCAGCAGGATGACAGGGGTGTCCTCTCTGGGGGCCAACGTCCTGACTTTC
TRBV7-2	few	TRBJ1-1	-	CASSQPWDSNTEAFF	TGTGCCAGCAGCCAACCTTGGGACTCCAACACTGAAGCTTTCTTT
TRBV12-3/TRBV12-4	once	TRBJ2-1	TRBD1	CASAIGGEQFF	TGTGCCAGCGCGATAGGGGGCGAGCAGTTCTTC
TRBV10-3	-	TRBJ1-1	TRBD1	CAIRDRGEAFF	TGTGCCATCCGGGACAGGGGTGAAGCTTTCTTT
TRBV9	-	TRBJ1-1	-	CASSVGVLSTEAFF	TGTGCCAGCAGCGTAGGCGTGTTGAGCACTGAAGCTTTCTTT
TRBV4-1	many	TRBJ2-1	-	CASGMDGSYNEQFF	TGCGCCAGCGGCATGGACGGCTCCTACAATGAGCAGTTCTTC
TRBV14	few	TRBJ2-7	TRBD2	CASSPGGGRYEQYF	TGTGCCAGCAGCCCGGGGGGGGGCCGCTACGAGCAGTACTTC
TRBV7-9	-	TRBJ1-1	-	CASSPSMGEAFF	TGTGCCAGCAGCCCCTCAATGGGTGAAGCTTTCTTT
TRBV20-1	few	TRBJ2-1	TRBD2	CSASWFGGRAGVYSEQFF	TGCAGTGCTAGTTGGTTTGGCGGGAGGGCCGGCGTGTATAGTGAGCAGTTCTTC
TRBV7-8	-	TRBJ2-7	TRBD1	CASSLADRGEQYF	TGTGCCAGCAGCTTAGCGGACAGGGGCGAGCAGTACTTC
TRBV28	-	TRBJ2-2	TRBD2	CASSPGLAGGLTGELFF	TGTGCCAGCAGTCCGGGACTAGCGGGAGGATTGACGGGGGAGCTGTTTTTT
TRBV18	-	TRBJ2-5	-	CASSPFKETQYF	TGTGCCAGCTCACCATTCAAAGAGACCCAGTACTTC